The present TCR beta chain was sequenced within a study of blood T cell repertoires in COVID-19. Sequenced by immunoSEQ multiplex PCR; TCRdb stores in-frame clones only, minus some. This table holds over 85,000 clones, approximately 90% found once. Germline CDR1 is ENHRY and CDR2 is SYGVKD. This CDR3 contains 15 residues. J lost 4 bases, V lost 4 bases, and 8 bases had no gene match. This receptor was obtained from a woman between 45 and 65 years old with acute or convalescent COVID-19. Source material: peripheral blood. V and J are TRBV10-3 and TRBJ2-3; 7 bases agree with TRBD2. This CDR3 is CAISVAGVGADTQYF. DNA of the CDR3: TGTGCCATCAGTGTGGCGGGAGTAGGGGCAGATACGCAGTATTTT.